Given below is one TCR beta chain in context. Those who participated ranged in age from about 18 to 89 years and resided in around 22 US areas. Before they entered the study, exposed participants had met a COVID-19 case within 2 weeks. This specimen belongs to a study of blood T cell repertoires in COVID-19. V dropped 2 bases and J dropped 6 bases, with 13 bases sitting between them. The CDR3 is 15 amino acids. Germline V CDR1 and CDR2: SGHVS, FNYEAQ. TCRdb's copy holds only in-frame clones and misses some; the assay was immunoSEQ multiplex PCR. The table lists 250,000 or so clones, over 80% of them singletons.

V gene TRBV7-6 combines with J gene TRBJ1-4; D is ambiguous. The source is a woman aged 40 to 49 who had been exposed to COVID-19. The sequenced material came from PBMCs or T cells enriched from blood (not recorded which). As DNA, the CDR3 is TGTGCCAGCAGCTTACTCGCGGGTTCCCATGAAAAACTGTTTTTT. This encodes CASSLLAGSHEKLFF.